The 20 T cell receptor beta chains given below trace back to one sample, sequenced in a study of T cell repertoires in aging, cancer and after chemotherapy. TCR beta rearrangements were amplified from peripheral blood genomic DNA. A mixed TRB-A/B primer pool amplified rearranged TRB by multiplex touch-down PCR. TCRdb reprocessed the multiplex PCR reads via MiXCR and lists one record per CDR3 protein. Of 4,000 to 6,000 distinct CDR3 sequences detected, 38% appear once; the ten largest clones hold roughly 45%. Sequencing used blood. The source is a human donor with a blood cancer.

By proportion, this clonotype is medium-sized. This chain connects TRBV29-1 to TRBJ2-7; D unclear. Germline V gives CDR1 SQVTM, CDR2 ANQGSEA. Between the trimmed V and J ends, which lost 5 bases and 4 bases, there was a span of 9 bases. The CDR3 runs 11 residues. Here the CDR3 DNA reads TGCAGCGTTCGTAGGGCTTACGAGCAGTACGTC. This sequence encodes CSVRRAYEQYV.

Worth noting for this clonotype: One end of the junction fails to match germline, which may point to a read error. This chain's CDR3 is CASSSGQGNTEAFF. The CDR3 nucleotides read TGCGCCAGCAGCTCGGGACAGGGGAACACTGAAGCTTTCTTT. This chain joins TRBV5-4 and TRBJ1-1; 9 nucleotides align to TRBD1. Germline V lookup: CDR1 SGHNT, CDR2 YYREEE (reference sequence). The CDR3 runs 14 residues.

V gene TRBV29-1 combines with J gene TRBJ2-7; 7 nucleotides match TRBD1. The germline V gene has CDR1 SQVTM and CDR2 ANQGSEA. V shed 2 bases, J shed 6 bases, and the junction held 1 base outside the gene matches. CDR3 length: 11 amino acids. Written as DNA, the CDR3 is TGCAGCGTTGAAACAGGGGCCGAGCAGTACGTC. Protein: CSVETGAEQYV.

This clonotype was found a few times. The J gene is TRBJ2-2, the V gene TRBV30, with D maybe TRBD1 (5 bases). The CDR3 contains 14 residues. V gave up 4 bases and J gave up 4 bases, with 13 bases separating them. Germline V gene lookup returns CDR1 GTSNPN and CDR2 SVGIG (reference sequence). The CDR3 here is CAWIDQGITGELFF. CDR3 DNA: TGTGCCTGGATAGACCAGGGTATCACCGGGGAGCTGTTTTTT.

This sequence joins TRBV6-6 and TRBJ1-1; no reliable D call. V shed 0 bases and J shed 10 bases, with 18 bases lying between them. The germline V gene encodes CDR1 MNHNY and CDR2 SVGAGI (reference sequence). CDR3 length: 15 amino acids. CDR3 nucleotides: TGTGCCAGCAGTTACTCGACACTAGTCCCCGCCCGAGCTTTCTTT. Translated: CASSYSTLVPARAFF.

The CDR3 protein is CASSPTGAGYTF. DNA for the CDR3: TGTGCCAGCAGTCCGACAGGGGCCGGCTACACCTTC. This chain connects TRBV6-5 to TRBJ1-2; 8 bases fit TRBD1. Germline CDR1 is MNHEY and CDR2 is SVGAGI. The length of the CDR3 is 12 residues. Losses at the gene ends were 5 bases for V and 8 bases for J; bases not matched to a gene: 4.

Within the sample, this clonotype is medium-sized. V usage is TRBV6-6 and J usage is TRBJ2-2; D ambiguous. The CDR3 totals 16 residues. Germline V gene lookup returns CDR1 MNHNY and CDR2 SVGAGI (reference sequence). Trimming cost V 7 bases and J 2 bases, with 17 bases left between them. The CDR3 loop reads CASTATRPTNTGELFF. DNA of the CDR3: TGTGCCAGCACCGCAACGAGGCCGACCAACACCGGGGAGCTGTTTTTT.

This clonotype was picked up a small number of times. V usage is TRBV6-5 and J usage is TRBJ1-2; 8 nucleotides line up with TRBD1. The CDR3 runs to 14 residues. CDR1 is MNHEY and CDR2 is SVGAGI in the germline V gene. Trimming took 0 bases from V and 4 from J; bases not matched to a gene: 1. CDR3 protein: CASSYSDRVYGYTF. The CDR3 nucleotides read TGTGCCAGCAGTTACTCGGACAGGGTCTATGGCTACACCTTC.

The rearrangement uses TRBV20-1 and TRBJ2-7; possible D gene TRBD1, 6 bases. Germline CDR1 and CDR2: DFQATT and SNEGSKA (reference sequence). The CDR3 length is 15 residues. Trimming pared 6 bases from V and 1 base from J, leaving 19 bases between. The CDR3 bases are TGCAGTGCGCGATACCCGGGACAAACGTCCTACGAGCAGTACTTC. Amino acids: CSARYPGQTSYEQYF.

The genes are TRBV19 and TRBJ1-2; D remains ambiguous. CDR3 length: 13 residues. Between the trimmed V and J ends, which lost 3 bases and 4 bases, there was a span of 9 bases. From germline, CDR1 is LNHDA and CDR2 SQIVND (reference sequence). The DNA of the CDR3 is TGTGCCAGTAGTATTGAGGCGGGCTATGGCTACACCTTC. It codes for CASSIEAGYGYTF.

This clonotype was observed a handful of times. This chain connects TRBV5-1 to TRBJ2-1; TRBD1 agrees at 9 bases. The J segment lost 4 bases and the V segment lost 2 bases, leaving 16 bases of the junction unmatched. The CDR3 is 19 amino acids. CDR1 and CDR2 (germline): SGHRS, YFSETQ. CDR3 coding DNA: TGCGCCAGCAGCTTAGGACAGGGGAGAGAGATGGAGCGATACAATGAGCAGTTCTTC. This codes for CASSLGQGREMERYNEQFF.

Judged by abundance, this clonotype is medium-sized. The chain recombines TRBV29-1 with TRBJ2-3, with D unresolved. Germline CDR1 reads SQVTM; CDR2 reads ANQGSEA. The CDR3 has 14 residues. The germline V and J ends were trimmed by 4 bases and 2 bases, with 13 bases remaining between them. The DNA for the CDR3 is TGCAGCGTTGCGGAAGACACTGACACAGATACGCAGTATTTT. Translation gives CSVAEDTDTDTQYF.

V usage is TRBV10-3 and J usage is TRBJ2-3; no definite D call. The CDR3 runs 14 residues. V lost 0 bases to trimming and J lost 3 bases, with 7 bases between them. Germline CDR1 reads ENHRY; CDR2 reads SYGVKD. In DNA, the CDR3 is TGTGCCATCAGTGAGTCTGGAAGGACAGATACGCAGTATTTT. Protein product: CAISESGRTDTQYF.

This clonotype is judged hyperexpanded. The CDR3 coding sequence is TGTGCCAGCAAATCGATAGGGGAGCGGGGGCAGCCCCAGCATTTT. The encoded protein is CASKSIGERGQPQHF. The chain is built from TRBV6-1 and TRBJ1-5; weak D call: TRBD1 (5 bases). Germline V gives CDR1 MNHNS, CDR2 SASEGT. The CDR3 is 15 amino acids. V lost 7 bases and J lost 7, with 20 bases in between.

This rearrangement joins TRBV30 to TRBJ2-5; TRBD1 aligns across 8 bases. Germline-derived CDR1 and CDR2 are GTSNPN and SVGIG (reference sequence). This CDR3 comprises 12 residues. With V trimmed by 4 bases and J by 2 bases, 0 bases remained unmatched. CDR3 amino acids: CAWNRGQETQYF. The CDR3 DNA sequence: TGTGCCTGGAACAGGGGGCAAGAGACCCAGTACTTC.

The V call is TRBV18, the J call TRBJ2-5, with D maybe TRBD2 (5 bases). The V gene's germline CDR1 is KGHSH and CDR2 LQKENI. The V end was cut by 3 bases, the J end by 5 bases, with 7 bases between. The CDR3 is 12 residues long. CDR3 nucleotide sequence: TGTGCCAGCTCACCTCGAGGGGAGACCCAGTACTTC. It yields the protein CASSPRGETQYF.

As regards this clonotype: This may be a read error, as it is one base from a much larger clone. V gene TRBV5-6 combines with J gene TRBJ1-3; D is perhaps TRBD1 (5 bases). The germline CDR1 and CDR2 sequences are SGHDT and YYEEEE. The ends were cut back, 0 bases at V and 6 bases at J, with 10 bases in the middle. The CDR3 has 14 residues. The CDR3 region is CASSLAGTENTIYF. As DNA, the CDR3 is TGTGCCAGCAGCTTGGCCGGGACTGAAAACACCATATATTTT.

This clonotype rates as medium-sized. The chain links TRBV29-1 to TRBJ2-1; 14 nucleotides agree with TRBD2. Germline values: CDR1 SQVTM, CDR2 ANQGSEA. The CDR3 sequence is 15 residues long. Unmatched junction bases numbered 6, after V lost 7 bases and J lost 4 bases. The CDR3 nucleotides are TGCAGCGGAAAGGGACTAGCGGGAGATTACAATGAGCAGTTCTTC. Its protein is CSGKGLAGDYNEQFF.

The genes are TRBV5-1 and TRBJ2-1; D assignment may be TRBD1 or TRBD2 (6 bases each). Germline lookup yields CDR1 SGHRS and CDR2 YFSETQ. The CDR3 spans 17 residues. Trimming shortened V by 4 bases and J by 0 bases, and 17 bases separated the two germline ends. The chain's CDR3 is CASSPSRGGFSYNEQFF. DNA for the CDR3: TGCGCCAGCAGCCCATCCAGAGGGGGGTTCTCCTACAATGAGCAGTTCTTC.

This clonotype was found a few times. CDR3: CASSCSPGTGCEQYV. Written as DNA, the CDR3 is TGTGCCAGCAGTTGCTCGCCAGGGACCGGTTGCGAGCAGTACGTC. This chain connects TRBV6-6 to TRBJ2-7, with D perhaps being TRBD1 or TRBD2 (5 bases each). This CDR3 is 15 amino acids long. V was shortened by 4 bases and J by 6 bases, with 19 bases between the two germline ends. The germline V gene has CDR1 MNHNY and CDR2 SVGAGI (reference sequence).